The source of this TCR beta chain is a study of Ad26.COV2.S vaccination and SARS-CoV-2 variants. Study background: Doses of Ad26.COV2.S were injected into muscle once or twice, 56 days apart. Whole-study findings and limits: In vaccinated individuals, spike-specific CD8+ and CD4+ T cell responses reportedly displayed substantial breadth.

As for treatment: approximately 18 received Ad26.COV2.S at low or high dose, single or two shots; roughly five received placebo; per-sample allocation not given. On day 63 after the first injection, vaccine and placebo recipients gave samples. This CDR3 is 15 amino acids long. Germline V gene data show CDR1 as GTSNPN and CDR2 as SVGIG (reference sequence). V lost 5 bases, J lost 3 bases, and 17 bases lay in between. Note on this clone: As yet, its antigen is unknown.

The table came from immunoSEQ multiplex PCR; TCRdb's copy has only in-frame clones and leaves some out. Among 440,000 or so clones listed, around 93% were seen once. The V gene is TRBV30, the J gene TRBJ1-5; no clear D gene. Sequenced material: peripheral blood, taken in a trial of Ad26.COV2.S vaccine versus placebo. The sequence derives from a person aged 18 to 59 who received the Ad26.COV2.S COVID-19 vaccine or a placebo. The CDR3 sequence: CAWAERAGVNQPQHF. The CDR3 DNA reads as TGTGCCTGGGCTGAAAGGGCCGGAGTCAATCAGCCCCAGCATTTT.